The rows below give T cell receptor beta chains drawn from one sample of a study of identical twins. TCRdb fed the 5' RACE reads into MiXCR, producing one record per CDR3 protein. The sample shows 300,000 to 400,000 distinct CDR3 sequences, about 12% of them seen only once. This sample was shared with a second study, whose subject was yellow fever vaccine responses in identical twins.

The sequenced sample was CD8+ T cells sorted from blood. These receptors all come from a young woman in good health. Both conserved end residues are part of each CDR3. The D gene is left open where the match is weak. The listing skips clone size in some rows; elsewhere it reads once, few, many or a size class.

V	size	J	D	CDR3	DNA
TRBV5-5	many	TRBJ1-5	-	CASSLIGGQGSNQPQHF	TGTGCCAGCAGCCTTATAGGAGGGCAGGGCAGCAATCAGCCCCAGCATTTT
TRBV29-1	many	TRBJ2-2	TRBD2	CSTRLAGDTGELFF	TGCAGCACCCGACTAGCGGGAGACACCGGGGAGCTGTTTTTT
TRBV7-8	few	TRBJ2-1	TRBD2	CASSLGIAGGRNEQFF	TGTGCCAGCAGCTTAGGAATAGCGGGGGGAAGGAATGAGCAGTTCTTC
TRBV27	-	TRBJ2-1	-	CASSRTAYNEQFF	TGTGCCAGCAGCCGGACAGCCTACAATGAGCAGTTCTTC
TRBV2	-	TRBJ2-7	-	CASSLDYSYEQYF	TGTGCCAGCAGTCTTGACTATTCCTACGAGCAGTACTTC
TRBV19	-	TRBJ2-3	-	CASSIAARSTDTQYF	TGTGCCAGTAGTATTGCGGCTAGAAGCACAGATACGCAGTATTTT
TRBV4-1	few	TRBJ2-7	TRBD1	CASSQEFGQAMEQYF	TGCGCCAGCAGCCAAGAGTTCGGACAGGCTATGGAGCAGTACTTC
TRBV9	-	TRBJ2-1	-	CASSVSGTPNEQFF	TGTGCCAGCAGCGTCTCCGGTACCCCGAATGAGCAGTTCTTC
TRBV15	-	TRBJ1-1	-	CATREDTEALF	TGTGCCACCAGAGAAGACACTGAAGCTTTATTT
TRBV11-3	-	TRBJ2-3	-	CASSLGRVPDTQYF	TGTGCCAGCAGCTTAGGGAGGGTCCCAGATACGCAGTATTTT
TRBV27	few	TRBJ2-1	-	CASSLSRVGNEQFF	TGTGCCAGCAGTTTATCACGGGTGGGCAATGAGCAGTTCTTC
TRBV29-1	-	TRBJ2-2	-	CSVVDRNRGGTGELFF	TGCAGCGTTGTGGACCGAAACAGGGGAGGCACCGGGGAGCTGTTTTTT
TRBV5-1	-	TRBJ2-2	-	CASSLGHANTGELFF	TGCGCCAGCAGCTTGGGACATGCGAACACCGGGGAGCTGTTTTTT
TRBV4-1	-	TRBJ1-2	-	CASSQARTGGGYGYTF	TGCGCCAGCAGCCAAGCTCGAACTGGGGGTGGCTATGGCTACACCTTC
TRBV4-1	few	TRBJ2-5	-	CASSQDRTAFVTQYF	TGCGCCAGCAGCCAAGATCGGACAGCTTTTGTGACCCAGTACTTC
TRBV5-6	-	TRBJ1-1	-	CASTFPGITEAFF	TGTGCCAGCACCTTCCCCGGGATCACTGAAGCTTTCTTT
TRBV5-1	few	TRBJ2-1	TRBD2	CASSPWRSGGSYNEQFF	TGCGCCAGCAGCCCCTGGCGGAGCGGGGGGTCATACAATGAGCAGTTCTTC
TRBV20-1	few	TRBJ2-7	-	CSARDPSGQPYEQYF	TGCAGTGCTAGAGATCCGTCGGGACAACCCTACGAGCAGTACTTC
TRBV27	-	TRBJ2-1	-	CASSSQAGHSFNEQFF	TGTGCCAGCAGTAGTCAGGCGGGACATTCGTTCAATGAGCAGTTCTTC
TRBV2	-	TRBJ2-3	TRBD2	CARQALAGSTDTQYF	TGTGCCAGACAAGCCTTAGCGGGCAGCACAGATACGCAGTATTTT
TRBV7-9	many	TRBJ2-5	-	CASSLAALDTLQETQYF	TGTGCCAGCAGCTTAGCAGCTTTGGACACCCTCCAAGAGACCCAGTACTTC
TRBV5-5	few	TRBJ2-3	TRBD2	CASSIGTSGGVHTQYF	TGTGCCAGCAGCATTGGGACTAGCGGGGGGGTACATACGCAGTATTTT
TRBV10-1	few	TRBJ2-7	-	CASSPTQASYEQYF	TGCGCCAGCAGTCCTACACAAGCATCCTACGAGCAGTACTTC